This TCR beta chain was documented in a study of radiation and T cells in renal cell carcinoma. Overall study: Nephrectomy followed 15 Gy stereotactic body radiation by 4 weeks. Study outcomes and limitations: In blood, top tumor clones expanded by 2 weeks, shrinking by 4. Pretreatment tumor biopsies were lacking, so baseline clonotypes are unknown.

The method was immunoSEQ multiplex PCR; TCRdb's version includes in-frame clones alone and lacks a portion of them. This sample carries approximately 100,000 clones, 80% to 90% of them seen once, and the ten largest clones take over 6%. As for time point: baseline pretreatment blood. Described treatment: 15 Gy SBRT to primary tumor, nephrectomy 4 weeks later. As regards this clone: Its antigen is as yet unknown.

This CDR3 has 12 amino acids. With 6 bases removed from V and 9 bases from J, the gap between germline ends came to 12 bases. CDR1 SNHLY and CDR2 FYNNEI come from the germline V gene. The source is a man in his fifties or sixties with renal cell carcinoma. This chain connects TRBV2 to TRBJ2-1; D remains unclear. The specimen comprised blood, sampled from a patient whose treatment included radiotherapy and nephrectomy. The CDR3 region is CASRPGRREQFF. For the CDR3, the DNA is TGTGCCAGCAGGCCTGGACGTCGTGAGCAGTTCTTC.